The entry below describes one TCR beta chain. Its antigen is unknown. The PCR ran on 60 Vbeta and 13 Jbeta primers. Profiled with immunoSEQ multiplex PCR; TCRdb holds only in-frame clones, not every one. Recorded for this sample: 150,000 to 200,000 clones. The sample belongs to a study of cytomegalovirus exposure and HLA in healthy donors. Trimming removed 6 bases from V and 5 bases from J; junction bases left unmatched: 11. Per germline, CDR1 SGHAT and CDR2 FQNNGV. The CDR3 loop spans 16 amino acids. Study conclusions and caveats: Later analysis demonstrated an association between a missense DCLRE1C variant and TCR beta V- and J-gene trimming. Indistinguishable V segments, including TRBV6-2 and TRBV6-3, were excluded. As a later analysis revealed, the rate of TCR association differed by HLA locus, with DRB1 most and HLA-C fewest.

The sample was PBMCs. This chain joins TRBV11-2 and TRBJ2-1; 9 nucleotides line up with TRBD2. The clonotype comes from a woman between 18 and 29 years old in good health and CMV-seropositive. CDR3 coding DNA: TGTGCCAGCAGTAAGCAGGCCAGCGGGAGGAACAATGAGCAGTTCTTC. Its translation: CASSKQASGRNNEQFF.